This TCR beta chain originates from a study of metastatic and nonmetastatic thyroid tumors. Notes on this clone: At one of its ends the junction is not consistent with the germline gene, which may arise from a read error.

Patients underwent thyroid surgery, and none had received any treatment before it. The CDR3 totals 15 residues. From the PCR reads, TCRdb re-called clones with MiXCR. Altogether about 64,000 clones are present, around 16% being singletons, with the ten largest covering roughly a tenth. V and J are TRBV12-3 or TRBV12-4 and TRBJ2-2; 9 nucleotides match TRBD2. The sequenced sample was blood. The sequence was obtained from a male donor with papillary thyroid cancer or a benign thyroid nodule (not recorded which). Some clones in this sample may be carry-over from other donors' samples. Written as DNA, the CDR3 is TGTGCCAGCGGTAGCGGGGGCCCGGACACCTGGGAGCTGTTTTTT. This translates into CASGSGGPDTWELFF.